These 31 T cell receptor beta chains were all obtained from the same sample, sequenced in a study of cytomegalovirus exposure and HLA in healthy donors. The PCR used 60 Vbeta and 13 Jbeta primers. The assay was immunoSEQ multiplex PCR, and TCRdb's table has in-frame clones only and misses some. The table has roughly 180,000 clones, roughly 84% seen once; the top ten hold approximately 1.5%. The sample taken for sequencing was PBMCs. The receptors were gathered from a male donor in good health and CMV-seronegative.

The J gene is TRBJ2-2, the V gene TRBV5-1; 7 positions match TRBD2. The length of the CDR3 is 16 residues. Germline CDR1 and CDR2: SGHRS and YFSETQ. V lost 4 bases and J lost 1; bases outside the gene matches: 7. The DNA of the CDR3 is TGCGCCAGCAGCCGGGAAACGGGGGGGAACACCGGGGAGCTGTTTTTT. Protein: CASSRETGGNTGELFF.

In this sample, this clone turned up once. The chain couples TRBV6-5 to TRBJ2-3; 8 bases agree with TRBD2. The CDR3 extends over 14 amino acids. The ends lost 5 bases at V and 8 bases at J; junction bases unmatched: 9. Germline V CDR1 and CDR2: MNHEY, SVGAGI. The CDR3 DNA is TGTGCCAGCAGTGGCGGGGGGCGATTCGGTACGCAGTATTTT. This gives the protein CASSGGGRFGTQYF.

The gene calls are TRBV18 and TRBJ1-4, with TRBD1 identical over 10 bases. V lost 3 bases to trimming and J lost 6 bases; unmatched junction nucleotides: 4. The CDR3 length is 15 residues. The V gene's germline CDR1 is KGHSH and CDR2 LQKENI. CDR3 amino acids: CASSPLGTGDEKLFF. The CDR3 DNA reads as TGTGCCAGCTCACCCCTCGGGACAGGGGATGAAAAACTGTTTTTT.

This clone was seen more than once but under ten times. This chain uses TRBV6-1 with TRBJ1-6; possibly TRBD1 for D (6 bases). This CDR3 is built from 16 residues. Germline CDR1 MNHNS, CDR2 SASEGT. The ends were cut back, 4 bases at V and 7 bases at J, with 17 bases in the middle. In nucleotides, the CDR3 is TGTGCCAGCAGTGGAGAGAACAGGGTAATGAATTCACCCCTCCACTTT. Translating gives CASSGENRVMNSPLHF.

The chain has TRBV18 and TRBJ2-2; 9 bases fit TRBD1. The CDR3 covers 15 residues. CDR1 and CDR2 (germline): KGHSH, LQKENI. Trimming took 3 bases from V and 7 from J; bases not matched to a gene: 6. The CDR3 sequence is CASSPGTGRNGELFF. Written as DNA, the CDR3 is TGTGCCAGCTCACCCGGGACAGGGAGAAACGGGGAGCTGTTTTTT.

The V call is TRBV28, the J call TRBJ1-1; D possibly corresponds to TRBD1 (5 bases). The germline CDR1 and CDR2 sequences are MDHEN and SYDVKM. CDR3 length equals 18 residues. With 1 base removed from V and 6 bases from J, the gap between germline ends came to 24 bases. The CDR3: CASSLSRQGGSIYAEAFF. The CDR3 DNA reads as TGTGCCAGCAGTTTATCCCGGCAGGGCGGTTCAATATACGCTGAAGCTTTCTTT.

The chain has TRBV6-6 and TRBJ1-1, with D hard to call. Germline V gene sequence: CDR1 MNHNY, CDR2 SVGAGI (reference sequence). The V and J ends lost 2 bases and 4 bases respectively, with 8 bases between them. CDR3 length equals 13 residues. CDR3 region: CASSYVGGTEAFF. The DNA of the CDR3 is TGTGCCAGCAGTTACGTTGGCGGCACTGAAGCTTTCTTT.

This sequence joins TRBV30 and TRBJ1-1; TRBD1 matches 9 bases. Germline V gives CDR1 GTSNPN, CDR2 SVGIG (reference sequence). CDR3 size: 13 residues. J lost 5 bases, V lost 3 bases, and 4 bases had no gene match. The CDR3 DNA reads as TGTGCCTGGAGCGGGACAGGGTGGACTGAAGCTTTCTTT. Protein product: CAWSGTGWTEAFF.

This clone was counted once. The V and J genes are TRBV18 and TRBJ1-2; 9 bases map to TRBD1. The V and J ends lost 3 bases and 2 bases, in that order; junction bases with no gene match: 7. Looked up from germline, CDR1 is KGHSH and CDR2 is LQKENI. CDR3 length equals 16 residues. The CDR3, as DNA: TGTGCCAGCTCACCCGGGACAGGGCGAAGAAACTATGGCTACACCTTC. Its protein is CASSPGTGRRNYGYTF.

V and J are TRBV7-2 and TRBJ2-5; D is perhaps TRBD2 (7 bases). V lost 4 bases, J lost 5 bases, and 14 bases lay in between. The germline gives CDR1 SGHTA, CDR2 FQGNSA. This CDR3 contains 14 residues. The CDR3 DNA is TGTGCCAGCAGCTGGGCGGGGGCCCGGGAGACCCAGTACTTC. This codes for CASSWAGARETQYF.

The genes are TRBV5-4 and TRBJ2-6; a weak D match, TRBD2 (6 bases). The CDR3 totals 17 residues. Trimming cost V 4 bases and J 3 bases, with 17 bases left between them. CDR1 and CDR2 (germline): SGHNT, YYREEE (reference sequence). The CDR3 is CASSVDSTGVGANVLTF. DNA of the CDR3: TGTGCCAGCAGCGTCGACTCTACGGGGGTTGGGGCCAACGTCCTGACTTTC.

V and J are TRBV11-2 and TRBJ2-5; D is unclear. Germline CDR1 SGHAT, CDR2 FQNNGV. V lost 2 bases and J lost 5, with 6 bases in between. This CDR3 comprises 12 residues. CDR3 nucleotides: TGTGCCAGCAGCTTACTACTTGAGACCCAGTACTTC. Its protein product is CASSLLLETQYF.

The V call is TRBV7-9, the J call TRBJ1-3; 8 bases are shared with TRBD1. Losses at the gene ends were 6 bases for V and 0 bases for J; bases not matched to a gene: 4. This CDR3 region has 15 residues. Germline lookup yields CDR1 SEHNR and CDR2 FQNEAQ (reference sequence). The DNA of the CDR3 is TGTGCCAGCAGGCCGACAGGGGACTCTGGAAACACCATATATTTT. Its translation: CASRPTGDSGNTIYF.

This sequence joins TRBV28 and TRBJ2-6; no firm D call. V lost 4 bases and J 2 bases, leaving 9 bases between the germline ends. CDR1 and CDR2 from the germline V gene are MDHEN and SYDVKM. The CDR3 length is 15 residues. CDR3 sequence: CASSSPFPGANVLTF. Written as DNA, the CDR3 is TGTGCCAGCAGTTCCCCGTTTCCTGGGGCCAACGTCCTGACTTTC.

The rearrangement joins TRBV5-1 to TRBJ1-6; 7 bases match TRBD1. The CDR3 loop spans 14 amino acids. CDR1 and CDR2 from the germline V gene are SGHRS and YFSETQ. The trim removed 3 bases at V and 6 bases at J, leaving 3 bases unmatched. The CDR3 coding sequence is TGCGCCAGCAGCTCGGGACAGCCTAATTCACCCCTCCACTTT. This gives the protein CASSSGQPNSPLHF.

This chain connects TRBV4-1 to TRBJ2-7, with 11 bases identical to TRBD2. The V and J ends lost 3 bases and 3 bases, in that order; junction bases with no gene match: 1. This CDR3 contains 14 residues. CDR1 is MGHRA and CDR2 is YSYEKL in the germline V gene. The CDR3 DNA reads TGCGCCAGCAGCCAGACTAGCGGGATCTACGAGCAGTACTTC. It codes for CASSQTSGIYEQYF.

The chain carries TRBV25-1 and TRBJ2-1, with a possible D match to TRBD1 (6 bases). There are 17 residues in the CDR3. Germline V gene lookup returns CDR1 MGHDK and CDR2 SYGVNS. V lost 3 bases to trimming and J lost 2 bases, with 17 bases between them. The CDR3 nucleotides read TGTGCCAGCAGTGACTCAGGACAGCCAGGGACCTACAATGAGCAGTTCTTC. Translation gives CASSDSGQPGTYNEQFF.

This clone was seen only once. CDR3 residues: CASSLESFTEAFF. The DNA of the CDR3 is TGCGCCAGCAGCTTGGAGAGTTTCACTGAAGCTTTCTTT. This sequence joins TRBV5-1 and TRBJ1-1; no firm D call. Trimming removed 0 bases from V and 4 bases from J, with 7 bases in between. The CDR3 covers 13 residues. Germline CDR1 SGHRS, CDR2 YFSETQ. The whole variable domain, filled in from reference TRBV5-1 and TRBJ1-1, reads KAGVTQTPRYLIKTRGQQVTLSCSPISGHRSVSWYQQTPGQGLQFLFEYFSETQRNKGNFPGRFSGRQFSNSRSEMNVSTLELGDSALYLCASSLESFTEAFFGQGTRLTVV.

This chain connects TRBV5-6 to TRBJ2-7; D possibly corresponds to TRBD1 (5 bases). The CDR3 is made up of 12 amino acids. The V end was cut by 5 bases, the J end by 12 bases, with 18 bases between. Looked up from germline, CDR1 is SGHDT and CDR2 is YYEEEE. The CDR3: CASSYADSYRYF. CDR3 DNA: TGTGCCAGCAGTTACGCCGACAGCTACCGGTACTTC.

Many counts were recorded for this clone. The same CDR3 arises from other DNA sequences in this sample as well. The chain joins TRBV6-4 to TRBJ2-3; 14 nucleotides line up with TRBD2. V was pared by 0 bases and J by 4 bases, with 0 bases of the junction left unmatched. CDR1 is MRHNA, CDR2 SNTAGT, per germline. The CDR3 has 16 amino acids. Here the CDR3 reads CASSDSTSGGADTQYF. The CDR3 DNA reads TGTGCCAGCAGTGACTCGACTAGCGGGGGGGCAGATACGCAGTATTTT.

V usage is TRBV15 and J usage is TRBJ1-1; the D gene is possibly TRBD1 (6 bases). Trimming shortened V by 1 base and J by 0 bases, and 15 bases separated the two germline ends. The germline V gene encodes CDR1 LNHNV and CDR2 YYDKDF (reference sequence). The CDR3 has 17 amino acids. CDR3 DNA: TGTGCCACCAGCAGAGCGGGCAGGGGAAGGTTGAACACTGAAGCTTTCTTT. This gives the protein CATSRAGRGRLNTEAFF.

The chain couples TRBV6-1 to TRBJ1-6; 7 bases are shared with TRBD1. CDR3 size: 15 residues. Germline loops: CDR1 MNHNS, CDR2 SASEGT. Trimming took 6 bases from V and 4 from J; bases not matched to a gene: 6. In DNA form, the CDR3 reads TGTGCCAGCAGGACCCCGGGACAGTATAATTCACCCCTCCACTTT. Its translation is CASRTPGQYNSPLHF.

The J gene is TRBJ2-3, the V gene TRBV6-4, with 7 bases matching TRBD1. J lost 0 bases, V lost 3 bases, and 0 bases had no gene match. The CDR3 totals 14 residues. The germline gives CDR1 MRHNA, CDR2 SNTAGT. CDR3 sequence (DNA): TGTGCCAGCAGTGAACAGGGGAGCACAGATACGCAGTATTTT. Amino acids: CASSEQGSTDTQYF.

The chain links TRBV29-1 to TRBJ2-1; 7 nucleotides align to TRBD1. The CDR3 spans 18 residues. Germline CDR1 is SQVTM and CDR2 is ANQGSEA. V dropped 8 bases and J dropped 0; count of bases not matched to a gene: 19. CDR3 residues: CSPELKRTTGVSYNEQFF. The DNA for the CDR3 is TGCAGCCCCGAACTCAAGAGAACAACAGGGGTCTCCTACAATGAGCAGTTCTTC.

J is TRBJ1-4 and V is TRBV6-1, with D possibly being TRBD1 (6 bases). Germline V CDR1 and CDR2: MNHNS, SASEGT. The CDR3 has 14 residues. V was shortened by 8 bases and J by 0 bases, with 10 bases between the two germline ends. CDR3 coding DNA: TGTGCCAGCGGACAGCACCCAACTAATGAAAAACTGTTTTTT. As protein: CASGQHPTNEKLFF.

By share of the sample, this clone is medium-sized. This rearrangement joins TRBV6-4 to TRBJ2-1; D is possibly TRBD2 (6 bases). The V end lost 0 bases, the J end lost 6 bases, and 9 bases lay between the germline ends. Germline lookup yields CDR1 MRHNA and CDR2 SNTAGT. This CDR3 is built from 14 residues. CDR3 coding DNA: TGTGCCAGCAGTGACTCTAGCGGCTCCAATGAGCAGTTCTTC. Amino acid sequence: CASSDSSGSNEQFF.

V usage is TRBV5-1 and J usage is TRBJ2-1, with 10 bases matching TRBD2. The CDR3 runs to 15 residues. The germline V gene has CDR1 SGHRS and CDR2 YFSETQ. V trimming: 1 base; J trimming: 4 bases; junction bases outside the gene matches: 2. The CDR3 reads CASSLSGGGYNEQFF. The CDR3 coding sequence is TGCGCCAGCAGCTTGAGCGGGGGGGGTTACAATGAGCAGTTCTTC.

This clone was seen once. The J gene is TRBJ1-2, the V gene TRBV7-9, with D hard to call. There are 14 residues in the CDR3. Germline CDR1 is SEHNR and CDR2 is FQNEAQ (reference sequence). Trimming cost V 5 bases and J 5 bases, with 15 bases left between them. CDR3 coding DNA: TGTGCCAGCAGCCTAGTTTTCGGGGATTATGGCTACACCTTC. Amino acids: CASSLVFGDYGYTF.

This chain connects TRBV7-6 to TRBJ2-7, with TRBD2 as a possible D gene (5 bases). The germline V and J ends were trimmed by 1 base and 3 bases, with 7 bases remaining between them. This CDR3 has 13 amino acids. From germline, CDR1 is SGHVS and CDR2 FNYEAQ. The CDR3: CASSLGGDYEQYF. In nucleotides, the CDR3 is TGTGCCAGCAGCTTAGGGGGAGACTACGAGCAGTACTTC.

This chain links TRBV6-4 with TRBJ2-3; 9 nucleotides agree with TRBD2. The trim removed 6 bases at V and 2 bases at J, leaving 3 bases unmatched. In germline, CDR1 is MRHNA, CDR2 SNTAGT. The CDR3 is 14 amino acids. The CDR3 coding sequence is TGTGCCAGCAGCCGACTAGCGGACACAGATACGCAGTATTTT. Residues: CASSRLADTDTQYF.

Here the CDR3 DNA reads TGTGCCAGCAGCCAGGTGGCCGAGCGGACCACTGAAGCTTTCTTT. It specifies CASSQVAERTTEAFF. The V and J genes are TRBV4-2 and TRBJ1-1; no reliable D call. The V and J ends lost 3 bases and 4 bases respectively, with 15 bases between them. Germline-derived CDR1 and CDR2 are LGHNA and YNFKEQ. The CDR3 is 15 residues long.